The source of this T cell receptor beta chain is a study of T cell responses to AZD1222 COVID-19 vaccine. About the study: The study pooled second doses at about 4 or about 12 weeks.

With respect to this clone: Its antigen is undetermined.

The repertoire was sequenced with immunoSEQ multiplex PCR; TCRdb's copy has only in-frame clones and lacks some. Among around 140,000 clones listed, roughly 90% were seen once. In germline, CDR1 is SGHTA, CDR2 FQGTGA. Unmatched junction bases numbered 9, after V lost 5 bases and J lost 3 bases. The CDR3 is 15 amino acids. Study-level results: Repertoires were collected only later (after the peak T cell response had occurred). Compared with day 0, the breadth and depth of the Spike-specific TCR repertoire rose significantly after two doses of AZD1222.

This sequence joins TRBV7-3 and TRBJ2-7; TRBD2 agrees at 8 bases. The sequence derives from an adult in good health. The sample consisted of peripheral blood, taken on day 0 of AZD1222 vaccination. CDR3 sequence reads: CASSLDGAGGYEQYF. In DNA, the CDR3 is TGTGCCAGCAGCCTCGATGGGGCGGGAGGCTACGAGCAGTACTTC.